What follows are 27 T cell receptor beta chains derived from one specimen sequenced in a study of identifying expanded T cells in peripheral blood. Measured with immunoSEQ multiplex PCR; TCRdb has only the in-frame clones, and not every one. The table shows approximately 97,000 clones, with approximately 89% occurring only once. The sample was blood. These receptors originate from a person aged 18-69 years in good health.

V gene TRBV30 combines with J gene TRBJ1-2; D remains ambiguous. The CDR3 length is 12 residues. Deletions cut 3 bases from V and 8 bases from J, with 13 bases between. Germline V gene lookup returns CDR1 GTSNPN and CDR2 SVGIG (reference sequence). The CDR3 DNA sequence: TGTGCCTGGAGGAGGGCAGGAAAGGGCTACACCTTC. The encoded protein is CAWRRAGKGYTF.

The V call is TRBV19, the J call TRBJ1-5; 8 bases align to TRBD1. J gave up 2 bases and V 5 bases, and 5 bases lay outside the gene matches. Germline CDR1 and CDR2: LNHDA and SQIVND (reference sequence). CDR3 length equals 15 residues. CDR3 residues: CASSLLQGGNQPQHF. The CDR3 coding sequence is TGTGCCAGTAGTCTGCTACAGGGGGGCAATCAGCCCCAGCATTTT.

This clone occurred many times. The chain uses TRBV9 and TRBJ1-4; D is possibly TRBD1 (5 bases). Germline V gene data show CDR1 as SGDLS and CDR2 as YYNGEE. Trimming cost V 3 bases and J 8 bases, with 14 bases left between them. The CDR3 runs to 14 residues. The CDR3: CASSAGGVKEKLFF. CDR3 DNA sequence: TGTGCCAGCAGCGCGGGAGGGGTAAAAGAAAAACTGTTTTTT.

V usage is TRBV7-7 and J usage is TRBJ2-3; maybe TRBD1 (6 bases). CDR3 length: 13 residues. Germline CDR1 SSHAT, CDR2 FNYEAQ (reference sequence). V was cut by 6 bases and J by 2 bases, with 9 bases left in between. The CDR3 region has the DNA TGTGCCAGCAGTCGACAGGACACAGATACGCAGTATTTT. This codes for CASSRQDTDTQYF.

The genes are TRBV19 and TRBJ2-3, with unresolved D. CDR3 length equals 18 residues. The V and J ends lost 6 bases and 2 bases respectively, with 24 bases between them. CDR1 LNHDA and CDR2 SQIVND come from the germline V gene (reference sequence). The CDR3 is CASRPVAALVSNTDTQYF. The CDR3 DNA is TGTGCCAGTAGACCGGTAGCAGCACTCGTCTCCAACACAGATACGCAGTATTTT.

The chain uses TRBV7-2 and TRBJ1-4; D uncertain. From germline, CDR1 is SGHTA and CDR2 FQGNSA. The length of the CDR3 is 15 residues. The V end was cut by 1 base, the J end by 4 bases, with 10 bases between. The CDR3 loop reads CASSLEAVYNEKLFF. For the CDR3, the DNA is TGTGCCAGCAGCTTAGAGGCAGTTTATAATGAAAAACTGTTTTTT. The full variable domain, rest sourced from reference TRBV7-2 and TRBJ1-4, is GAGVSQSPSNKVTEKGKDVELRCDPISGHTALYWYRQSLGQGLEFLIYFQGNSAPDKSGLPSDRFSAERTGGSVSTLTIQRTQQEDSAVYLCASSLEAVYNEKLFFGSGTQLSVL.

The genes are TRBV4-3 and TRBJ1-3; TRBD1 matches 9 bases. J was trimmed by 5 bases and V by 0 bases; bases with no gene match: 14. The CDR3 runs 19 residues. The germline V gene encodes CDR1 LGHNA and CDR2 YSLEER. Here the CDR3 DNA reads TGCGCCAGCAGCCAAGAAACTGCAGGCCTAGGACAGGGGCGAAACACCATATATTTT. Translated: CASSQETAGLGQGRNTIYF.

The chain uses TRBV9 and TRBJ1-4, with D unclear. Germline V CDR1 and CDR2: SGDLS, YYNGEE. Deletions cut 4 bases from V and 2 bases from J, with 15 bases between. The CDR3 totals 16 residues. Here the CDR3 reads CASSLDVGRTNEKLFF. The CDR3 DNA is TGTGCCAGCAGCCTAGACGTTGGCAGGACTAATGAAAAACTGTTTTTT.

The CDR3 loop reads CASSSDGSSYEQYF. CDR3 DNA: TGTGCCAGCTCATCGGACGGAAGCTCCTACGAGCAGTACTTC. The genes are TRBV18 and TRBJ2-7; D is uncertain. The CDR3 consists of 14 residues. V gave up 5 bases and J gave up 0 bases, with 11 bases separating them. CDR1 KGHSH and CDR2 LQKENI come from the germline V gene.

CDR3: CASSATSADTQYF. Here the CDR3 DNA reads TGTGCCAGCAGTGCGACTAGCGCAGATACGCAGTATTTT. The V call is TRBV6-1, the J call TRBJ2-3; 8 bases match TRBD2. With 4 bases clipped from V and 4 bases from J, the junction kept 1 base outside the gene matches. The CDR3 extends over 13 amino acids. CDR1 and CDR2 from the germline V gene are MNHNS and SASEGT.

This clone was detected only once. The genes are TRBV7-8 and TRBJ1-2, with 8 nucleotides matching TRBD1. From germline, CDR1 is SGHVS and CDR2 FQNEAQ. The CDR3 sequence is 13 residues long. J was trimmed by 6 bases and V by 5 bases; bases with no gene match: 5. The CDR3 DNA reads as TGTGCCAGCAGCCGGACAGGGAGAGATGGCTACACCTTC. Its translation is CASSRTGRDGYTF.

A single count supports this clone. The chain links TRBV14 to TRBJ2-7; a possible D gene is TRBD1 (6 bases). CDR3 size: 15 residues. With 0 bases removed from V and 5 bases from J, the gap between germline ends came to 14 bases. CDR1 is SGHDN and CDR2 is FVKESK in the germline V gene. CDR3 bases: TGTGCCAGCAGCCAAGATCGGAGGACAGTGCACGAGCAGTACTTC. This encodes CASSQDRRTVHEQYF.

This chain uses TRBV7-9 with TRBJ2-7, with D perhaps TRBD1 (6 bases). V was trimmed by 5 bases and J by 2 bases, leaving 13 bases between them. CDR1 SEHNR and CDR2 FQNEAQ come from the germline V gene (reference sequence). This CDR3 has 14 amino acids. This CDR3 is CASSRTAEAYEQYF. CDR3 in DNA: TGTGCCAGCAGCCGGACAGCTGAAGCCTACGAGCAGTACTTC.

The chain has TRBV18 and TRBJ1-1; perhaps TRBD1 as D (6 bases). Germline lookup yields CDR1 KGHSH and CDR2 LQKENI. The CDR3 has 13 amino acids. Trimming removed 3 bases at V and 4 bases at J, with 9 bases between. CDR3 in DNA: TGTGCCAGCTCACCTCGGGACACCACTGAAGCTTTCTTT. Translating it yields CASSPRDTTEAFF.

This chain links TRBV7-9 with TRBJ1-1, with unresolved D. Trimming took off 5 bases at V and 0 bases at J, with 7 bases between the two ends. This CDR3 contains 13 residues. The V gene's germline CDR1 is SEHNR and CDR2 FQNEAQ (reference sequence). CDR3 in DNA: TGTGCCAGCAGCGTTATCGTGAACACTGAAGCTTTCTTT. Translating it yields CASSVIVNTEAFF.

This chain uses TRBV19 with TRBJ1-3; 7 bases are shared with TRBD1. J lost 8 bases, V lost 6 bases, and 7 bases had no gene match. There are 13 residues in the CDR3. Germline loops: CDR1 LNHDA, CDR2 SQIVND (reference sequence). The CDR3 DNA follows: TGTGCCAGTAGCACACAGGGGTGGGACACCATATATTTT. Translated, it gives CASSTQGWDTIYF.

V gene TRBV5-1 combines with J gene TRBJ2-7, with D possibly being TRBD1 (6 bases). CDR1 is SGHRS, CDR2 YFSETQ, per germline. Trimming left V 3 bases short and J 6 bases short, with 22 bases between. This CDR3 has 16 amino acids. CDR3 sequence: CASSSLSGQTHPEQYF. The CDR3 bases are TGCGCCAGCAGCTCCTTGAGTGGACAGACACATCCCGAGCAGTACTTC.

The gene calls are TRBV6-6 and TRBJ2-1; D assignment may be TRBD1 or TRBD2 (5 bases each). The CDR3 loop spans 15 amino acids. V was trimmed by 0 bases and J by 9 bases, leaving 15 bases between them. Germline V gene lookup returns CDR1 MNHNY and CDR2 SVGAGI (reference sequence). CDR3 protein: CASSYSGERPIEQFF. As DNA, the CDR3 is TGTGCCAGCAGTTACTCGGGGGAGCGGCCAATTGAGCAGTTCTTC.

V usage is TRBV9 and J usage is TRBJ1-2; 12 bases agree with TRBD1. The ends lost 2 bases at V and 4 bases at J; junction bases unmatched: 6. CDR3 length: 16 amino acids. Germline loops: CDR1 SGDLS, CDR2 YYNGEE. CDR3 in amino acids: CASSVGDRGLVYGYTF. DNA of the CDR3: TGTGCCAGCAGCGTCGGGGACAGGGGGCTCGTCTATGGCTACACCTTC.

The chain recombines TRBV11-2 with TRBJ1-3; the D is unclear. Germline values: CDR1 SGHAT, CDR2 FQNNGV. The CDR3 covers 16 residues. Between the trimmed V and J ends, which lost 4 bases and 2 bases, there was a span of 15 bases. The CDR3: CASSWTGPQAGNTIYF. DNA for the CDR3: TGTGCCAGCAGCTGGACCGGGCCCCAGGCTGGAAACACCATATATTTT. Based on the CDR3 plus reference TRBV11-2 and TRBJ1-3, the full variable domain is EAGVAQSPRYKIIEKRQSVAFWCNPISGHATLYWYQQILGQGPKLLIQFQNNGVVDDSQLPKDRFSAERLKGVDSTLKIQPAKLEDSAVYLCASSWTGPQAGNTIYFGEGSWLTVV.

In this sample, this clone turned up a few times. The chain employs TRBV30 and TRBJ1-1, with 7 bases matching TRBD1. V lost 6 bases and J lost 1; bases outside the gene matches: 2. This CDR3 comprises 12 residues. CDR1 and CDR2 (germline): GTSNPN, SVGIG (reference sequence). CDR3 amino acids: CACRDRNTEAFF. As DNA, the CDR3 is TGTGCCTGCCGGGACAGGAACACTGAAGCTTTCTTT.

This chain links TRBV19 with TRBJ2-2, with 8 bases matching TRBD1. Germline loops: CDR1 LNHDA, CDR2 SQIVND (reference sequence). The CDR3 is 15 residues long. Germline trimming cut 4 bases from V and 7 bases from J; bases unmatched to any gene: 8. CDR3: CASSTGTGHVGELFF. In DNA, the CDR3 is TGTGCCAGTAGTACCGGGACAGGACATGTCGGGGAGCTGTTTTTT.

In DNA, the CDR3 is TGTGCCAGCAGTGAAAGGTGGACCGGGGAGCTGTTTTTT. This encodes CASSERWTGELFF. This chain connects TRBV2 to TRBJ2-2; D gene unclear. The CDR3 covers 13 residues. Germline CDR1 and CDR2: SNHLY and FYNNEI. The V end lost 2 bases, the J end lost 5 bases, and 6 bases lay between the germline ends.

The rearrangement joins TRBV25-1 to TRBJ2-7; D is uncertain. Trimming pared 1 base from V and 2 bases from J, leaving 15 bases between. Per germline, CDR1 MGHDK and CDR2 SYGVNS. The CDR3 sequence is 16 residues long. The CDR3 sequence: CASSESGGTLTYEQYF. The CDR3 bases are TGTGCCAGCAGTGAATCTGGCGGCACTTTGACCTACGAGCAGTACTTC.

This chain joins TRBV11-3 and TRBJ2-7, with D perhaps matching TRBD1 (5 bases). Deletions cut 3 bases from V and 3 bases from J, with 9 bases between. The CDR3 consists of 13 residues. CDR1 SGHNT and CDR2 YENEEA come from the germline V gene. As DNA, the CDR3 is TGTGCCAGCAGCTTTCAGGGCAGCTACGAGCAGTACTTC. Translated: CASSFQGSYEQYF.

This clone was seen a handful of times. The chain carries TRBV27 and TRBJ2-3; D gene ambiguous. Germline assignment: CDR1 MNHEY and CDR2 SMNVEV (reference sequence). The CDR3 is 10 amino acids. V was cut by 9 bases and J by 2 bases, with 3 bases left in between. CDR3 DNA: TGTGCCAGTCTCACAGATACGCAGTATTTT. It yields the protein CASLTDTQYF.

The rearrangement joins TRBV11-3 to TRBJ2-5; 10 nucleotides agree with TRBD2. V lost 5 bases to trimming and J lost 3 bases; unmatched junction nucleotides: 3. The germline V gene has CDR1 SGHNT and CDR2 YENEEA. This CDR3 region has 14 residues. This chain's CDR3 is CASSPGTSEETQYF. CDR3 sequence (DNA): TGTGCCAGCAGCCCCGGGACTAGCGAAGAGACCCAGTACTTC.